This record looks at one T cell receptor (beta chain) sequence and its context. Other nucleotide sequences from this sample produce the same CDR3. Original methodology: Nucleated cell counts were estimated from reference gene primer amplification. TCRdb's copy holds only in-frame clones and misses some; the assay was immunoSEQ multiplex PCR. V, J and clone size are taken as reported in that table, and D and trimming were inferred from the DNA itself. The top ten clones hold under 8.5% of a sample with tens of thousands of clones, roughly 88% of them seen once. This record belongs to a study of blood T cell repertoires in COVID-19. Study background: PBMCs, B-cell-depleted T cells, or T cells provided the cDNA or gDNA that made up the material.

Germline assignment: CDR1 MNHEY and CDR2 SVGAGI. The CDR3 is 14 residues long. V was pared by 7 bases and J by 0 bases, with 12 bases between. The V call is TRBV6-5, the J call TRBJ1-1; possibly TRBD1 for D (6 bases). This receptor was obtained from a man between 50 and 59 years old with active COVID-19. Material: peripheral blood. The CDR3 protein is CASTKQGMNTEAFF. CDR3 nucleotides: TGTGCCAGCACCAAACAGGGAATGAACACTGAAGCTTTCTTT.